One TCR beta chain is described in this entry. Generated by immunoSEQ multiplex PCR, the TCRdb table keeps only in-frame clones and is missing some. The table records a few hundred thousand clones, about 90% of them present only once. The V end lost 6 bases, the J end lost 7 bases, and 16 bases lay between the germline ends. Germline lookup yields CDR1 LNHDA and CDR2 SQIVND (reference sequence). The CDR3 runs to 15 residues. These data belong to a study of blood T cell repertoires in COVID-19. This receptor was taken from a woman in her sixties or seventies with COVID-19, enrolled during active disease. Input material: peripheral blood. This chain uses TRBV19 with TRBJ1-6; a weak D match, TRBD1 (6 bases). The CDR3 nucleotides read TGTGCCAGTAGGAACAAGGCCAGGGGAAATTCACCCCTCCACTTT. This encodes CASRNKARGNSPLHF. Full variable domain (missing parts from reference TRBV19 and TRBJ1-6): DGGITQSPKYLFRKEGQNVTLSCEQNLNHDAMYWYRQDPGQGLRLIYYSQIVNDFQKGDIAEGYSVSREKKESFPLTVTSAQKNPTAFYLCASRNKARGNSPLHFGNGTRLTVT.